The text below deals with one T cell receptor beta chain. These data belong to a study of blood T cell repertoires in COVID-19. Study summary: Donors in the United States, Italy and Spain gave samples during acute or convalescent COVID-19. The analysed material was cDNA or gDNA that came from T cells, B-cell-depleted T cells, or PBMCs.

Under the authors' procedure: Using reference gene primer amplification, nucleated cell counts were estimated. TCRdb's copy holds only in-frame clones and misses some; the assay was immunoSEQ multiplex PCR. D and trimming come from the DNA, and the V and J calls and clone size come from that table. This repertoire shows under 45,000 clones, roughly 85% found once; its top ten account for 3.5% to 4.5%. This CDR3 has 14 residues. CDR1 is MNHEY, CDR2 SMNVEV, per germline (reference sequence). V lost 6 bases, J lost 0 bases, and 11 bases lay in between. This chain uses TRBV27 with TRBJ1-1; a weak D match, TRBD1 (5 bases). This clonotype was sampled from a man in his 60s with acute or convalescent COVID-19. The sample comprised peripheral blood. CDR3 amino acids: CASRARGMNTEAFF. For the CDR3, the DNA is TGTGCCAGCAGGGCTAGGGGTATGAACACTGAAGCTTTCTTT.